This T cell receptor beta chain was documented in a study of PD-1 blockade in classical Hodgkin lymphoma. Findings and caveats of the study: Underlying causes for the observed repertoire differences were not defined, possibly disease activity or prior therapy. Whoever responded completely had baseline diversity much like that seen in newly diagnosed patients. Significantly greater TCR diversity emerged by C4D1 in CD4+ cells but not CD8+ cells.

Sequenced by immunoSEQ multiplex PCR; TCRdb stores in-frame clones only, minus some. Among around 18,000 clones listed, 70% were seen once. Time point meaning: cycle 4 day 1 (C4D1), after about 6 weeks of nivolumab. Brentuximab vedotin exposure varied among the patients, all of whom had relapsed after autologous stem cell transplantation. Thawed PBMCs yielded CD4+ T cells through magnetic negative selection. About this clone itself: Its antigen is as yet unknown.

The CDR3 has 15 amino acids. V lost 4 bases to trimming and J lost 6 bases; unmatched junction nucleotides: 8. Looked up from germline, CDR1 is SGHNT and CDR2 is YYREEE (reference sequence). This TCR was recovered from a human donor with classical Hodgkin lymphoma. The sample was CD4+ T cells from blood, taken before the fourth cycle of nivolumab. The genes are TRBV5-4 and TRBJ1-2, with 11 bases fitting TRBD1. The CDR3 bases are TGTGCCAGCAGCGCAGGACAGGGGGCGCGCGATGGCTACACCTTC. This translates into CASSAGQGARDGYTF.